A single sample gave rise to the 8 T cell receptor beta chains below, sequenced in a study of CD4 T cell repertoires in COVID-19. The memory T cells were sequenced right after ex vivo isolation, without culture. Generated by immunoSEQ multiplex PCR, the TCRdb table keeps only in-frame clones and is missing some. Of 20,000 or so clones listed, roughly 93% are singletons. Sequenced material: circulating follicular helper CD4+ T cells (cTfh) from blood, taken before the COVID-19 pandemic. These receptors originate from a human donor who had COVID-19.

The chain has TRBV28 and TRBJ1-5; 8 nucleotides agree with TRBD1. This CDR3 contains 17 residues. V was pared by 7 bases and J by 2 bases, with 13 bases of the junction left unmatched. Germline CDR1 is MDHEN and CDR2 is SYDVKM. The DNA of the CDR3 is TGTGCCAGCATCTTTAGAGGGGGACAGGTCGGCAATCAGCCCCAGCATTTT. Amino acids: CASIFRGGQVGNQPQHF.

The chain couples TRBV28 to TRBJ1-1; tentative D call: TRBD1 (5 bases). The ends were cut back, 4 bases at V and 5 bases at J, with 20 bases in the middle. The germline V gene encodes CDR1 MDHEN and CDR2 SYDVKM. CDR3 length: 16 residues. The CDR3 DNA follows: TGTGCCAGCAGTTCCTGGGGGGGACGCGAGGGAACTGAAGCTTTCTTT. This codes for CASSSWGGREGTEAFF.

V is TRBV28 and J is TRBJ2-1; 10 bases align to TRBD1. The germline V gene encodes CDR1 MDHEN and CDR2 SYDVKM. This CDR3 is 12 amino acids long. The trim removed 7 bases at V and 10 bases at J, leaving 4 bases unmatched. CDR3 bases: TGTGCCAGCATCGGACAGGGGGGCGAGCAGTTCTTC. Its protein product is CASIGQGGEQFF.

The rearrangement uses TRBV6-1 and TRBJ2-4; tentatively, D is TRBD2 (6 bases). Trimming left V 0 bases short and J 2 bases short, with 17 bases between. CDR1 MNHNS and CDR2 SASEGT come from the germline V gene. CDR3 length: 18 residues. This CDR3 is CASSEALGLAHTKNIQYF. CDR3 nucleotides: TGTGCCAGCAGTGAAGCGCTTGGGCTAGCGCATACCAAAAACATTCAGTACTTC.

The chain employs TRBV7-6 and TRBJ2-7, with D unclear. Trimming pared 5 bases from V and 0 bases from J, leaving 8 bases between. Per germline, CDR1 SGHVS and CDR2 FNYEAQ. This CDR3 contains 13 residues. CDR3 amino acids: CASSPRYSYEQYF. The CDR3 coding sequence is TGTGCCAGCAGCCCTCGGTACTCCTACGAGCAGTACTTC.

Here the CDR3 DNA reads TGCGCCAGCAGCTTGAATGATCAGACTCTCTCTGGAAACACCATATATTTT. Translation: CASSLNDQTLSGNTIYF. This chain links TRBV5-1 with TRBJ1-3, with D hard to call. V was trimmed by 1 base and J by 0 bases, leaving 14 bases between them. CDR3 length: 17 amino acids. Germline V CDR1 and CDR2: SGHRS, YFSETQ.

The chain uses TRBV9 and TRBJ2-2, with TRBD1 matching 9 bases. The germline V gene has CDR1 SGDLS and CDR2 YYNGEE. CDR3 size: 16 residues. Trimming removed 1 base from V and 7 bases from J; junction bases left unmatched: 8. CDR3 bases: TGTGCCAGCAGCGTATGGACAGGGGAAGTCAGCGGGGAGCTGTTTTTT. Encoded protein: CASSVWTGEVSGELFF.

The gene calls are TRBV19 and TRBJ1-5, with D possibly TRBD1 on 5 matching bases. V shed 4 bases and J shed 7 bases, with 14 bases lying between them. Germline CDR1 LNHDA, CDR2 SQIVND (reference sequence). This CDR3 is built from 14 residues. The DNA of the CDR3 is TGTGCCAGTAGTAATGGGGGGGGGATGCAGCCCCAGCATTTT. It codes for CASSNGGGMQPQHF.